This T cell receptor (beta chain) was identified during a study of cytomegalovirus exposure and HLA in healthy donors. CDR1 and CDR2 (germline): MNHNS, SASEGT. J lost 6 bases, V lost 2 bases, and 6 bases had no gene match. The CDR3 spans 16 residues. Amplification used 60 Vbeta primers and 13 Jbeta primers. Some clones are missing from TCRdb's copy, which holds only in-frame ones; the method was immunoSEQ multiplex PCR. The sample has approximately 190,000 clones, about 84% seen once; the top ten hold less than 4.5%. The sequence came from a man between 50 and 59 years old in good health and CMV-seronegative. The chain is built from TRBV6-1 and TRBJ2-2; TRBD2 agrees at 10 bases. The source material was PBMCs. Here the CDR3 DNA reads TGTGCCAGCAGTGAATCAGCGGGGGGGCGGTCCGGGGAGCTGTTTTTT. Protein product: CASSESAGGRSGELFF.